The source of this TCR beta chain is a study of CD8+ T cells in alopecia areata. Starting from PBMCs, sorting isolated CD4+ and CD8+ T cells. A word on this clone: Its target is unknown.

The CDR3 consists of 18 residues. Trimming pared 1 base from V and 0 bases from J, leaving 16 bases between. Germline V gene lookup returns CDR1 SGHAT and CDR2 FQNNGV. General study points: Scalp sample data also include resident alphabeta T cells from normal skin. It was lesional scalp, especially alopecia totalis/universalis, that showed higher clonality than normal scalp. The study found TCR sharing across patients less clear than in mice, possibly for HLA reasons.

The authors extracted RNA and reverse transcribed it into cDNA as the sequencing template. Assay: immunoSEQ multiplex PCR; the TCRdb copy retains only in-frame clones and omits some. This repertoire shows over 90,000 clones, 55% found once; its top ten account for 8.5% to 10%. Source material: CD4+ T cells sorted from blood. This clonotype originated in a human donor in good health. This rearrangement joins TRBV11-2 to TRBJ2-1; the D gene is possibly TRBD2 (6 bases). The CDR3 region has the DNA TGTGCCAGCAGCTTAGTGATCTGGGCGGGGAGCTCCTACAATGAGCAGTTCTTC. Protein sequence: CASSLVIWAGSSYNEQFF.